A single sample is the source of the 3 T cell receptor beta chains below, sequenced in a study of shared clonotypes between healthy human individuals. Data came from immunoSEQ multiplex PCR; TCRdb stores just in-frame clones and leaves some out. Altogether over 2 million clones are present, less than 95% being singletons, with the ten largest covering about 0.41%. Sequencing was carried out using naive CD4+ T cells from PBMCs. The subset denotes: CD45RA+ positively selected. These receptors came from a man aged 18 to 29 in good health. Some clones in this sample may be carry-over from other donors' samples.

As to this clone: This same CDR3 is encoded by further DNA sequences in the sample. The chain uses TRBV7-3 and TRBJ2-3, with no clear D. The V gene's germline CDR1 is SGHTA and CDR2 FQGTGA. This CDR3 region has 12 residues. The V end was cut by 3 bases, the J end by 5 bases, with 6 bases between. The CDR3 protein is CASSLVGDTQYF. Here the CDR3 DNA reads TGTGCCAGCAGCTTGGTGGGAGATACGCAGTATTTT.

This chain uses TRBV10-3 with TRBJ2-5, with unresolved D. The CDR3 spans 12 residues. Germline V gene data show CDR1 as ENHRY and CDR2 as SYGVKD. V gave up 3 bases and J gave up 3 bases, with 5 bases separating them. The CDR3 region has the DNA TGTGCCATCAGTGATTTGGAAGAGACCCAGTACTTC. This codes for CAISDLEETQYF.

This clone was counted only a few times. Since no conserved phenylalanine or tryptophan closes the CDR3, a read error is the likely cause. No DNA is shown, since the ends of the CDR3 on it are uncertain; the CDR3 is the one TCRdb lists. CDR3 sequence reads: CASSSFLDLYDL. The V and J genes are TRBV5-6 and TRBJ2-7. The CDR3 contains 12 residues when both ends are counted. Germline V gene data show CDR1 as SGHDT and CDR2 as YYEEEE.